One and the same sample provided the 12 T cell receptor beta chains below, sequenced in a study of cytomegalovirus exposure and HLA in healthy donors. Primers for the PCR totalled 60 Vbeta and 13 Jbeta. The data were produced by immunoSEQ multiplex PCR, yet TCRdb's version contains in-frame clones alone and is incomplete. The sample records around 82,000 clones, 60% to 85% being singletons. Material for sequencing was PBMCs. The source of these receptors is a male donor in good health and CMV-seropositive.

The chain joins TRBV5-4 to TRBJ1-2, with 7 positions matching TRBD1. Germline loops: CDR1 SGHNT, CDR2 YYREEE (reference sequence). The CDR3 spans 12 residues. The V segment lost 4 bases and the J segment 8 bases; nucleotides outside the gene matches: 5. The CDR3 region has the DNA TGTGCCAGCAGCAAGGGGGCTAGAGGCTACACCTTC. This gives the protein CASSKGARGYTF. Drawing the rest from reference TRBV5-4 and TRBJ1-2, the complete variable domain is ETGVTQSPTHLIKTRGQQVTLRCSSQSGHNTVSWYQQALGQGPQFIFQYYREEENGRGNFPPRFSGLQFPNYSSELNVNALELDDSALYLCASSKGARGYTFGSGTRLTVV.

This clone was counted only a few times. This CDR3 is CASSQDPNQPQHF. The DNA for the CDR3 is TGCGCCAGCAGCCAAGATCCGAATCAGCCCCAGCATTTT. This chain links TRBV4-1 with TRBJ1-5; no clear D. V shed 0 bases and J shed 4 bases, with 4 bases lying between them. Per germline, CDR1 MGHRA and CDR2 YSYEKL. This CDR3 comprises 13 residues.

V is TRBV20-1 and J is TRBJ1-1; no definite D call. The V end was cut by 6 bases, the J end by 6 bases, with 11 bases between. Germline values: CDR1 DFQATT, CDR2 SNEGSKA (reference sequence). The CDR3 is 11 amino acids. CDR3 in amino acids: CSAQRRAEAFF. The CDR3 DNA reads as TGCAGTGCGCAACGGAGGGCTGAAGCTTTCTTT.

This clone came up a few times. The chain is built from TRBV27 and TRBJ1-5; TRBD1 is a possible D gene (6 bases). The V and J ends lost 3 bases and 1 base respectively, with 7 bases between them. CDR3 size: 14 residues. CDR1 is MNHEY and CDR2 is SMNVEV in the germline V gene (reference sequence). The CDR3 bases are TGTGCCAGCAGTTTTCAGGGGAGCAATCAGCCCCAGCATTTT. Translation: CASSFQGSNQPQHF.

Turning to this clone: This sample also contains other DNA sequences that code for the same CDR3. The rearrangement uses TRBV27 and TRBJ2-5; 7 nucleotides line up with TRBD1. The ends lost 3 bases at V and 4 bases at J; junction bases unmatched: 2. This CDR3 is built from 13 residues. Per germline, CDR1 MNHEY and CDR2 SMNVEV (reference sequence). This CDR3 reads CASSLAGGETQYF. As DNA, the CDR3 is TGTGCCAGCAGTTTGGCAGGGGGAGAGACCCAGTACTTC.

This chain connects TRBV14 to TRBJ2-1; 9 bases are shared with TRBD2. The CDR3 contains 14 residues. Germline CDR1 is SGHDN and CDR2 is FVKESK. Trimming removed 4 bases from V and 7 bases from J; junction bases left unmatched: 5. CDR3 protein: CASSLRLAANEQFF. The CDR3 bases are TGTGCCAGCAGCCTACGACTAGCGGCGAATGAGCAGTTCTTC. The variable domain in full, with the rest retrieved from reference TRBV14 and TRBJ2-1, is EAGVTQFPSHSVIEKGQTVTLRCDPISGHDNLYWYRRVMGKEIKFLLHFVKESKQDESGMPNNRFLAERTGGTYSTLKVQPAELEDSGVYFCASSLRLAANEQFFGPGTRLTVL.

This chain links TRBV23-1 with TRBJ1-4; 9 positions match TRBD1. TRBV23-1 is an ORF, and what it does is uncertain. This CDR3 spans 18 amino acids. Trimming at V came to 0 bases and at J to 7 bases, leaving 12 bases not matched to a gene. DNA of the CDR3: TGCGCCAGCAGTCAATCGGACCCCTACAGGGGGCTAGGTGAAAAACTGTTTTTT. It encodes CASSQSDPYRGLGEKLFF.

J is TRBJ1-6 and V is TRBV27; D is uncertain. V was pared by 5 bases and J by 10 bases, with 15 bases between. The germline V gene encodes CDR1 MNHEY and CDR2 SMNVEV (reference sequence). CDR3 length: 14 amino acids. The chain's CDR3 is CASSPLGGNSPLHF. The CDR3 DNA follows: TGTGCCAGCAGTCCCCTCGGCGGTAACTCACCCCTCCACTTT.

The chain has TRBV5-6 and TRBJ2-7; TRBD1 might be the D (5 bases). Trimming removed 2 bases from V and 7 bases from J, with 16 bases in between. This CDR3 is 14 amino acids long. Germline V gene sequence: CDR1 SGHDT, CDR2 YYEEEE. The CDR3 is CASSFRQILGEQYF. The DNA of the CDR3 is TGTGCCAGCAGCTTCAGACAGATCCTCGGGGAGCAGTACTTC.

The chain employs TRBV4-2 and TRBJ2-7; D perhaps matches TRBD2 (7 bases). V gave up 5 bases and J gave up 0 bases, with 14 bases separating them. Germline V gene lookup returns CDR1 LGHNA and CDR2 YNFKEQ. The CDR3 is 15 amino acids. This chain's CDR3 is CASSVGGGPSYEQYF. Here the CDR3 DNA reads TGTGCCAGCAGCGTAGGGGGGGGACCCTCCTACGAGCAGTACTTC.

J is TRBJ2-7 and V is TRBV19; TRBD1 matches 9 bases. The CDR3 sequence is 15 residues long. J lost 3 bases, V lost 5 bases, and 8 bases had no gene match. CDR1 is LNHDA and CDR2 is SQIVND in the germline V gene (reference sequence). CDR3 region: CASSLADRGSYEQYF. DNA of the CDR3: TGTGCCAGTAGTCTAGCGGACAGGGGTAGCTACGAGCAGTACTTC.

The genes are TRBV9 and TRBJ2-2; 7 bases map to TRBD1. This CDR3 region has 15 residues. Germline V gives CDR1 SGDLS, CDR2 YYNGEE. V dropped 2 bases and J dropped 8; count of bases not matched to a gene: 9. The CDR3 sequence is CASSVRDSPSGELFF. CDR3 nucleotide sequence: TGTGCCAGCAGCGTTCGGGACAGTCCCTCGGGGGAGCTGTTTTTT.